This paragraph reports one TCR beta chain. Methods used by the authors: Amplified reference gene primers provided the basis for estimating nucleated cell counts. Assay used: immunoSEQ multiplex PCR; TCRdb lists only in-frame clones, some missing. D and trimming were read from the DNA, whereas the V and J calls and clone size are those reported in that table. Found here are about 220,000 clones, approximately 85% of them singletons; the top ten hold about 2.5%. This sample was taken from a study of blood T cell repertoires in COVID-19. At the level of the study: Sites across the United States, Italy and Spain contributed samples from acute and convalescent COVID-19. Nucleic acid was either cDNA or gDNA, and it came from T cells, B-cell-depleted T cells, or PBMCs.

This sequence originates from a woman in her 70s with COVID-19, enrolled during active disease. Sequences were obtained from peripheral blood.

The CDR3 DNA reads TGTGCCACCAGCAGAGTCCTAGCGGGGTTTAGCACAGATACGCAGTATTTT. Protein sequence: CATSRVLAGFSTDTQYF. V and J are TRBV15 and TRBJ2-3; TRBD2 agrees at 9 bases. With 1 base clipped from V and 0 bases from J, the junction kept 5 bases outside the gene matches. Germline V gene sequence: CDR1 LNHNV, CDR2 YYDKDF (reference sequence). The CDR3 extends over 17 amino acids. Based on the CDR3 plus reference TRBV15 and TRBJ2-3, the full variable domain is DAMVIQNPRYQVTQFGKPVTLSCSQTLNHNVMYWYQQKSSQAPKLLFHYYDKDFNNEADTPDNFQSRRPNTSFCFLDIRSPGLGDTAMYLCATSRVLAGFSTDTQYFGPGTRLTVL.